Each of the 2 T cell receptor beta chains below was sequenced from the same sample in a study of blood T cell repertoires in COVID-19. Only in-frame clones appear in the TCRdb table, and some are missing; sequencing was by immunoSEQ multiplex PCR. The sample includes some 490,000 clones, roughly 85% of them seen just once. Material for sequencing was peripheral blood. The receptors stem from a human donor in a cohort sampled during active COVID-19.

The chain recombines TRBV7-2 with TRBJ2-3; possible D gene TRBD2, 7 bases. The germline CDR1 and CDR2 sequences are SGHTA and FQGNSA. The CDR3 runs to 16 residues. V was trimmed by 1 base and J by 1 base, leaving 12 bases between them. CDR3 region: CASSLGGGAGTDTQYF. Written as DNA, the CDR3 is TGTGCCAGCAGCTTAGGGGGGGGCGCTGGCACAGATACGCAGTATTTT.

The V call is TRBV5-1, the J call TRBJ2-1; a possible D gene is TRBD2 (6 bases). Germline CDR1 SGHRS, CDR2 YFSETQ. The ends were cut back, 4 bases at V and 8 bases at J, with 22 bases in the middle. The CDR3 consists of 16 residues. CDR3 amino acids: CASSPPGTGAWDEQFF. The CDR3 DNA reads TGCGCCAGCAGCCCCCCGGGGACTGGGGCTTGGGATGAGCAGTTCTTC.